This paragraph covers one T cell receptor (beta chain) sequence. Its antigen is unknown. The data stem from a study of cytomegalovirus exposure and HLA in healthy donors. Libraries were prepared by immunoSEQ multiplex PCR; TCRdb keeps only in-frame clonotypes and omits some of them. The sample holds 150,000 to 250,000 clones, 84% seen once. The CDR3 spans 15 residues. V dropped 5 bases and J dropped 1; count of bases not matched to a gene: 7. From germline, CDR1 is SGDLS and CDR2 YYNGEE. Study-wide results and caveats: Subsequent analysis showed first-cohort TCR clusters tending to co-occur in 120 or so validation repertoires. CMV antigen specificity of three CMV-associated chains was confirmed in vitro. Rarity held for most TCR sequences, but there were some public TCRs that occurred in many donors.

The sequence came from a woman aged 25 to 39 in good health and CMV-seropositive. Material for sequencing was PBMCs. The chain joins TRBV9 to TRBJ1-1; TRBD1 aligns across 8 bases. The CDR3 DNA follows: TGTGCCAGCAGTACAAGGACAGGGAGGAACACTGAAGCTTTCTTT. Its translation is CASSTRTGRNTEAFF. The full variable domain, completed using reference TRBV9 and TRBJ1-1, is DSGVTQTPKHLITATGQRVTLRCSPRSGDLSVYWYQQSLDQGLQFLIQYYNGEERAKGNILERFSAQQFPDLHSELNLSSLELGDSALYFCASSTRTGRNTEAFFGQGTRLTVV.